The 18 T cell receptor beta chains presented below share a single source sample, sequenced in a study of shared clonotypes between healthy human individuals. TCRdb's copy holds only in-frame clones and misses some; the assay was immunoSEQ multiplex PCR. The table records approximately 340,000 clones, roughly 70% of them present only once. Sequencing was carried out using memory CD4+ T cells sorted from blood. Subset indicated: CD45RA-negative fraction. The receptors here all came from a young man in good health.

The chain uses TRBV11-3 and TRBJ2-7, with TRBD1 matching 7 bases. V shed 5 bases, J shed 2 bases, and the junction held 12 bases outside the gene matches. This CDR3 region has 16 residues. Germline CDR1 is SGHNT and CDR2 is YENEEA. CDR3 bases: TGTGCCAGCAGCCCAACAGGGGTAGAGGAGGCCTACGAGCAGTACTTC. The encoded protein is CASSPTGVEEAYEQYF.

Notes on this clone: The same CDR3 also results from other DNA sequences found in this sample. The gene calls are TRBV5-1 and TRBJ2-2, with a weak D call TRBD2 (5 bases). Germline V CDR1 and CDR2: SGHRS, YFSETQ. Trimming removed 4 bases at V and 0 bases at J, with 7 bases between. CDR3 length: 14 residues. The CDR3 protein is CASSPGANTGELFF. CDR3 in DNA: TGCGCCAGCAGCCCCGGGGCGAACACCGGGGAGCTGTTTTTT.

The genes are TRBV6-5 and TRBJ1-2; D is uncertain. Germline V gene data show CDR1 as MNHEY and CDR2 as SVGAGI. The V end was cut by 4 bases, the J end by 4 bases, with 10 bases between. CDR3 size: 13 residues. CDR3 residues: CASSFGYVYGYTF. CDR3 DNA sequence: TGTGCCAGCAGTTTTGGTTACGTCTATGGCTACACCTTC.

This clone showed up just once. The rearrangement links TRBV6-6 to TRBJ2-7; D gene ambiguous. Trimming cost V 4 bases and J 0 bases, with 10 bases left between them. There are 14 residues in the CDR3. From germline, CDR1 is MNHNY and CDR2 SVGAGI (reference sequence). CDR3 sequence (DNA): TGTGCCAGCAGTTTATCATATCCCTCCTACGAGCAGTACTTC. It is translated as CASSLSYPSYEQYF.

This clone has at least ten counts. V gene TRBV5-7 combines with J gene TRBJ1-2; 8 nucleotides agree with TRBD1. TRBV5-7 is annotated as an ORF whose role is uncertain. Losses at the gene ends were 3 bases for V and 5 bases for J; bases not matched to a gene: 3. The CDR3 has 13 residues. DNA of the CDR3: TGTGCCAGCAGCTCAGGGGGCAGGTATGGCTACACCTTC. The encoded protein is CASSSGGRYGYTF.

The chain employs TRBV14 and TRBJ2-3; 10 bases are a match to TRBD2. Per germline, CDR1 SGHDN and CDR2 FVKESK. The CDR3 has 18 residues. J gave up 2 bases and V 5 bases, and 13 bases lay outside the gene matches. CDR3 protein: CASSNTRGSGRATDTQYF. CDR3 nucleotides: TGTGCCAGCAGCAACACAAGAGGAAGCGGGAGGGCCACAGATACGCAGTATTTT.

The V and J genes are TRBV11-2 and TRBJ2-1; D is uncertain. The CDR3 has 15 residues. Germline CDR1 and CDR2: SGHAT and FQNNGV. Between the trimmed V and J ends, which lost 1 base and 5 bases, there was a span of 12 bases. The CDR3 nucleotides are TGTGCCAGCAGCTTAGTACCCTTACGGGACAATGAGCAGTTCTTC. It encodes CASSLVPLRDNEQFF.

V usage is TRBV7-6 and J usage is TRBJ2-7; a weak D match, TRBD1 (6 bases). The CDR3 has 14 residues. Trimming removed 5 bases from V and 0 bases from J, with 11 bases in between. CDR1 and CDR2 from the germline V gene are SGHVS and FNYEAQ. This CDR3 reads CASSPLDSSYEQYF. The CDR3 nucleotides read TGTGCCAGCAGCCCCCTGGACAGCTCCTACGAGCAGTACTTC. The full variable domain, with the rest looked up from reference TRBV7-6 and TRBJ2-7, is GAGVSQSPRYKVTKRGQDVALRCDPISGHVSLYWYRQALGQGPEFLTYFNYEAQQDKSGLPNDRFSAERPEGSISTLTIQRTEQRDSAMYRCASSPLDSSYEQYFGPGTRLTVT.

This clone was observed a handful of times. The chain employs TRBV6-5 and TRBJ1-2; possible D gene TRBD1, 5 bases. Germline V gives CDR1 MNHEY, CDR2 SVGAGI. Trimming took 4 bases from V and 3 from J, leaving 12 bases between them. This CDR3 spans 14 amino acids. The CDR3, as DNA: TGTGCCAGCAGTTCCGACCAGGGAGACTATGGCTACACCTTC. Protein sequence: CASSSDQGDYGYTF.

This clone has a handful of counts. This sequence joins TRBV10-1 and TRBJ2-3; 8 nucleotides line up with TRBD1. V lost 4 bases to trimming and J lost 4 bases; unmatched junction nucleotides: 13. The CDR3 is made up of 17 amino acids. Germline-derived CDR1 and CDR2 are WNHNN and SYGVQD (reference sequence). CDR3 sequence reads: CASSGTGSGRLPDTQYF. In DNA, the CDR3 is TGCGCCAGCAGTGGGACAGGGAGCGGTCGGCTCCCAGATACGCAGTATTTT.

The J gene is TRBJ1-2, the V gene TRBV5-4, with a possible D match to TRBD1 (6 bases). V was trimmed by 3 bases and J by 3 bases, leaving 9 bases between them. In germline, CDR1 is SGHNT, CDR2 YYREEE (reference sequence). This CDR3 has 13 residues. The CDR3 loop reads CASSSDSYYGYTF. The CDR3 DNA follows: TGTGCCAGCAGCTCGGACAGTTACTATGGCTACACCTTC.

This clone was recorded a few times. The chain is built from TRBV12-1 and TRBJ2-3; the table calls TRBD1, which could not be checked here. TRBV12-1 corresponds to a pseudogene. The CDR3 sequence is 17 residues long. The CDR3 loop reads CASSTTGTLDSTDTQYF. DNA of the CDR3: TGTGCCAGCAGCACTACCGGGACACTTGACAGCACAGATACGCAGTATTTT.

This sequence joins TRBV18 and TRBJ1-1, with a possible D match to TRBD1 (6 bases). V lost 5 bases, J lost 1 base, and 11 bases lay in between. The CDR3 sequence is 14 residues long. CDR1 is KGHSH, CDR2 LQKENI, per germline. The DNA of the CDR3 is TGTGCCAGCTCAAGGGACATTGCGAACACTGAAGCTTTCTTT. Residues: CASSRDIANTEAFF.

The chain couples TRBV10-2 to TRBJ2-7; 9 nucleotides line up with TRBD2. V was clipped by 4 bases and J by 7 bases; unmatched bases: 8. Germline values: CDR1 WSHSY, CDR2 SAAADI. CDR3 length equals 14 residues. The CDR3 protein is CASSVREGYGEQYF. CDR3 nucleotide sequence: TGCGCCAGCAGTGTGCGGGAGGGCTACGGGGAGCAGTACTTC.

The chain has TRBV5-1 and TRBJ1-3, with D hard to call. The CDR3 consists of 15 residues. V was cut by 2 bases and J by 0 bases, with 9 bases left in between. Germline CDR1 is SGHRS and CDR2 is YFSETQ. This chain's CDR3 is CASSFDQNSGNTIYF. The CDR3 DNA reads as TGCGCCAGCAGCTTCGACCAGAACTCTGGAAACACCATATATTTT.

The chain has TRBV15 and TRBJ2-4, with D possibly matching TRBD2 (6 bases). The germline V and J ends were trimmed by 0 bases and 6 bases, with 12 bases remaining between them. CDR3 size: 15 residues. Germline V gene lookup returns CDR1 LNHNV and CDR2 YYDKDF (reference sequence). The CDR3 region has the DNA TGTGCCACCAGCAGAGACGGGGGATACGCAAACATTCAGTACTTC. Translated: CATSRDGGYANIQYF.

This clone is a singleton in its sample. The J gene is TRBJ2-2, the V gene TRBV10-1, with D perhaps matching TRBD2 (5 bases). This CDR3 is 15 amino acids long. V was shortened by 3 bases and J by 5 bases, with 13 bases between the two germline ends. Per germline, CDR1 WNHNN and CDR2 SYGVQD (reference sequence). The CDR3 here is CASSDVGVGTGELFF. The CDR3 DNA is TGCGCCAGCAGTGATGTCGGGGTTGGAACCGGGGAGCTGTTTTTT.

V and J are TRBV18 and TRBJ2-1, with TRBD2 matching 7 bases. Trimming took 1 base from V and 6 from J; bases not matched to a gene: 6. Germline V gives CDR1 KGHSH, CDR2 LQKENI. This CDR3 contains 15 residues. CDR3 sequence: CASSPQGRGGNEQFF. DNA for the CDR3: TGTGCCAGCTCACCACAGGGGCGCGGGGGCAATGAGCAGTTCTTC.